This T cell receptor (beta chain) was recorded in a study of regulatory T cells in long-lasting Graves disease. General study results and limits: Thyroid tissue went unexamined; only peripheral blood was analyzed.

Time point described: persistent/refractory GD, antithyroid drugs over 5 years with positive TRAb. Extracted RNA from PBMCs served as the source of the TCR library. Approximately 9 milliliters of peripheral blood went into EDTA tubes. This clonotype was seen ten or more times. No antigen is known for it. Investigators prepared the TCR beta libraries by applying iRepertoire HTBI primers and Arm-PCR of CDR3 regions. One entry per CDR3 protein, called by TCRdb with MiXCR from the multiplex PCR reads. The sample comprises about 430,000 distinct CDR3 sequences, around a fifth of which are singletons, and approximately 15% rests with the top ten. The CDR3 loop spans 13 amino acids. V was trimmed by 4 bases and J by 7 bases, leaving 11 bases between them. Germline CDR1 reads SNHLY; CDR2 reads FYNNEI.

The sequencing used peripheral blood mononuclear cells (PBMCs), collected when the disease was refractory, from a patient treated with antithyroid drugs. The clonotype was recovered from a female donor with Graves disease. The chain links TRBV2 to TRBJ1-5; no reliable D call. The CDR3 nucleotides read TGTGCCAGCAGTGGGACGGGCGGACAGCCCCAGCATTTT. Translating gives CASSGTGGQPQHF.